This paragraph covers one T cell receptor (beta chain) sequence. This clonotype was detected many times. The antigen it binds to is not known. No base-level quality is on record; no much larger clone is a single base apart. The library was built by means of 5' RACE. The sequencer listed for this sample is Illumina HiSeq 2000. A universal primer binding site was added through template switching, and the final cDNA carried a unique molecular identifier so that TCR cDNA molecules could be counted accurately. Specific primers in the conserved constant-segment region were used to synthesize first-strand cDNA for the TCR alpha and beta chains. To control for contamination, every cDNA library was double barcoded, receiving both a SMART-Mk sample barcode and Illumina barcodes. Two successive PCR steps introduced TruSeq adapter sequences along with Illumina sample barcodes. The Illumina HiSeq platform was used with custom primers to sequence TCR alpha and beta cDNA libraries. The original pipeline was this. Raw reads were processed with MiGEC to extract unique molecular identifiers, and MiXCR was used to determine CDR3 positions. Recombination models were inferred per individual with the repgenHMM and IGoR tools using an EM algorithm. The tcR package in R was used for shared clonotype analysis, with sharing normalized by the product of cloneset sizes. To study raw recombination without the effects of thymic and clonal selection, out-of-frame nonproductive sequences were analyzed. Through fastp at Q25 and MiXCR, TCRdb rebuilt clones from the public reads, retaining in-frame beta chains. Here each entry gathers all rows of one CDR3 protein and keeps the most common genes and DNA. The V and J calls and clone size come from TCRdb's table, not from the authors' own analysis. Within this sample are some 710,000 distinct CDR3 sequences, with 6% to 6.5% of them counted one time only. Of the sample, 1.5% to 2% is held by the ten largest clones.

The entry originates in a study of identical twins (TCRdb year 2016). With respect to the entire study: TCR alpha and beta repertoires from monozygotic twins, unrelated adults of various ages and cord blood were deep-sequenced to test whether fetal clonotypes persist. To rule out contamination, replicate twin experiments were performed at different times with different library preparation protocols.

Every donor in the study was a healthy Caucasian. The study also sequenced three unrelated non-twin adults: a male aged 18 to 30, a male aged 50 to 60 and a female aged 50 to 60. Miltenyi CD45RO+ enrichment and human naive T-cell isolation kits were used to isolate memory (CD45RO+) and naive T cells from PBMC. Via the germline V gene, CDR1 is SQVTM and CDR2 ANQGSEA. The V end gives up 7 bases and the J end 6 bases, leaving 17 bases in the junction not matched to a gene. Inclusive of the bounding cysteine and phenylalanine, the CDR3 is 16 residues long. CDR3 DNA is the only sequence kept; it has 48 bases, read in frame from the first base. The paper's findings and limits, for the study overall: Out-of-frame TCR alpha sharing in monozygotic twins was systematically underestimated by recombination models, whereas sharing between unrelated individuals was in agreement with the recombination models. Invariant T cells such as MAIT and iNKT could partly confound zero-insertion analyses, though diverse VJ usage argued against this for most clonotypes. The excess sharing between twins in beta out-of-frame sequences was weaker because fewer shared sequences reduced the signal-to-noise ratio. Fewer insertions were carried by abundant cord blood beta clonotypes; a weaker similar trend was observed in young adult naive repertoires, while no such trend was observed in memory repertoires. Compared with coincidental sharing between unrelated individuals, out-of-frame TCR alpha sequences shared between twins had an excess of sequences with low generation probability. Because the same donors could not be followed over many years, conclusions were based on cross-sectional statistical analysis.

The sequenced sample consisted of naive T cells sorted from blood. The intended sense of this specimen's cell subset or site label: cells isolated with a human naive T-cell isolation kit. The TCR was taken from a man aged 18 to 35 in good health. This chain joins TRBV29-1 to TRBJ2-2, with 7 bases in between that match TRBD1. The CDR3 region reads CSARQGSAVDAGELFF. In nucleotide form, the sequence is TGCAGCGCCAGACAGGGATCGGCTGTTGACGCCGGGGAGCTGTTTTTT.